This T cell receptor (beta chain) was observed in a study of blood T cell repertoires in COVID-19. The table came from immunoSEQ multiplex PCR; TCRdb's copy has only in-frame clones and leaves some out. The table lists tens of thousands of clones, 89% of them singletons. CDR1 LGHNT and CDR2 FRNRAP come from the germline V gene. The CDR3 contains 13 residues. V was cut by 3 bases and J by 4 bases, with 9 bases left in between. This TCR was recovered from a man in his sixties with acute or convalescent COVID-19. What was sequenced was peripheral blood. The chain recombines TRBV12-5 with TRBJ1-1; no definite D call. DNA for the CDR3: TGTGCTAGTGGTTTCCGGGAGGGCACTGAAGCTTTCTTT. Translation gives CASGFREGTEAFF.